Below, 19 T cell receptor beta chains from the same sample are listed, as sequenced in a study of Ad26.COV2.S vaccination and SARS-CoV-2 variants. The treatment: 15 to 20 received Ad26.COV2.S at low or high dose, single or two shots; a few received placebo; per-sample allocation not given. It was on day 63 after the first vaccine or placebo injection that samples were taken. Here immunoSEQ multiplex PCR was the method, and the copy in TCRdb shows in-frame clones only, minus some. Here the sample spans roughly 330,000 clones, about nine tenths being singletons. The material was peripheral blood, obtained in a trial of Ad26.COV2.S vaccine versus placebo. The receptors were gathered from a person aged 18 to 59 who received the Ad26.COV2.S COVID-19 vaccine or a placebo.

The V and J genes are TRBV5-1 and TRBJ2-2; 7 nucleotides agree with TRBD2. The CDR3 consists of 14 residues. Per germline, CDR1 SGHRS and CDR2 YFSETQ. V lost 7 bases, J lost 2 bases, and 5 bases stayed unmatched. The CDR3 DNA is TGCGCCAGCCGGGGGGTGCGAAACACCGGGGAGCTGTTTTTT. It yields the protein CASRGVRNTGELFF.

The rearrangement uses TRBV5-4 and TRBJ1-1; D is unclear. This CDR3 contains 13 residues. Trimming removed 5 bases from V and 8 bases from J, with 16 bases in between. Germline CDR1 is SGHNT and CDR2 is YYREEE (reference sequence). CDR3 nucleotides: TGTGCCAGCAGTACAGTGGCCCCGGTCGAAGCTTTCTTT. It yields the protein CASSTVAPVEAFF.

This clone was recorded only once. The chain employs TRBV18 and TRBJ2-1; D is possibly TRBD2 (5 bases). Germline CDR1 and CDR2: KGHSH and LQKENI. The CDR3 extends over 13 amino acids. The V end lost 3 bases, the J end lost 5 bases, and 8 bases lay between the germline ends. The DNA of the CDR3 is TGTGCCAGCTCACCGAGGAGGAACAATGAGCAGTTCTTC. Its translation: CASSPRRNNEQFF.

Here the CDR3 reads CASSVDLGRTNSPLHF. The CDR3 DNA sequence: TGTGCCAGCAGCGTAGATTTGGGGAGGACTAATTCACCCCTCCACTTT. The chain employs TRBV9 and TRBJ1-6; D gene uncertain. The germline V gene encodes CDR1 SGDLS and CDR2 YYNGEE. The CDR3 is 16 amino acids. V shed 0 bases and J shed 6 bases, with 13 bases lying between them.

The chain has TRBV28 and TRBJ1-5; tentatively, D is TRBD1 (6 bases). Trimming removed 2 bases from V and 3 bases from J, with 11 bases in between. The germline CDR1 and CDR2 sequences are MDHEN and SYDVKM. The length of the CDR3 is 15 residues. Here the CDR3 reads CASSLRGDDNQPQHF. In DNA, the CDR3 is TGTGCCAGCAGTTTAAGGGGGGATGACAATCAGCCCCAGCATTTT.

The chain is built from TRBV7-9 and TRBJ1-1; no firm D call. Germline V gene data show CDR1 as SEHNR and CDR2 as FQNEAQ (reference sequence). This CDR3 has 13 amino acids. V shed 4 bases and J shed 7 bases, with 13 bases lying between them. The CDR3 sequence is CASSSVSEGEAFF. CDR3 DNA sequence: TGTGCCAGCAGCTCGGTATCGGAGGGTGAAGCTTTCTTT.

This clone was seen once. This sequence joins TRBV7-2 and TRBJ2-1, with 9 bases that match TRBD1. CDR1 is SGHTA, CDR2 FQGNSA, per germline. This CDR3 has 19 amino acids. V gave up 5 bases and J gave up 0 bases; unmatched junction bases: 14. The CDR3 loop is CASSAPGQGTSRSYNEQFF. The CDR3 DNA is TGTGCCAGCAGCGCTCCGGGACAGGGAACGTCTCGCTCCTACAATGAGCAGTTCTTC.

The CDR3 sequence is CASSRAGDSYEQYF. The CDR3 DNA follows: TGCGCCAGCTCTAGGGCGGGGGACTCATACGAGCAGTACTTC. The genes are TRBV5-1 and TRBJ2-7; TRBD2 matches at 7 bases. CDR1 is SGHRS, CDR2 YFSETQ, per germline. V lost 7 bases and J lost 4; bases outside the gene matches: 11. The CDR3 spans 14 residues.

The J gene is TRBJ2-3, the V gene TRBV27; 7 positions match TRBD2. This CDR3 has 18 amino acids. The germline V gene has CDR1 MNHEY and CDR2 SMNVEV (reference sequence). V shed 8 bases, J shed 5 bases, and the junction held 22 bases outside the gene matches. DNA for the CDR3: TGTGCCAGCTACTCTCGTATGGGAGGGGTTGCGGACATAGATACGCAGTATTTT. It is translated as CASYSRMGGVADIDTQYF.

In DNA form, the CDR3 reads TGCAGCGTTGAGGACAGGGGGACGGAGAATGAGCAGTTCTTC. Translating it yields CSVEDRGTENEQFF. The chain joins TRBV29-1 to TRBJ2-1; 10 bases agree with TRBD1. This CDR3 region has 14 residues. The germline CDR1 and CDR2 sequences are SQVTM and ANQGSEA. Germline trimming cut 3 bases from V and 7 bases from J; bases unmatched to any gene: 6.

The chain employs TRBV7-2 and TRBJ2-7, with a possible D match to TRBD1 (6 bases). The CDR3 runs to 15 residues. V was clipped by 4 bases and J by 5 bases, with 18 bases between them. CDR1 SGHTA and CDR2 FQGNSA come from the germline V gene. The CDR3 coding sequence is TGTGCCAGCAGCTCACTCCTGTACAGGGCCGACGAGCAGTACTTC. It translates to CASSSLLYRADEQYF.

The CDR3 protein is CASSPPGNGRGFEAFF. The CDR3 DNA follows: TGTGCCAGCAGCCCACCAGGGAATGGTCGGGGGTTCGAAGCTTTCTTT. The chain has TRBV7-9 and TRBJ1-1; tentatively, D is TRBD1 (5 bases). Per the germline V gene, CDR1 is SEHNR and CDR2 is FQNEAQ (reference sequence). Trimming shortened V by 5 bases and J by 8 bases, and 24 bases separated the two germline ends. The CDR3 runs to 16 residues.

CDR3 region: CATSRLAGGQQSYNEQFF. CDR3 coding DNA: TGTGCCACCAGCAGACTAGCGGGAGGTCAACAATCCTACAATGAGCAGTTCTTC. The chain employs TRBV15 and TRBJ2-1; TRBD2 matches at 11 bases. Germline assignment: CDR1 LNHNV and CDR2 YYDKDF (reference sequence). J gave up 1 base and V 2 bases, and 7 bases lay outside the gene matches. The CDR3 extends over 18 amino acids.

The chain employs TRBV7-6 and TRBJ1-2; TRBD1 aligns across 8 bases. Germline CDR1 is SGHVS and CDR2 is FNYEAQ. Trimming at V came to 0 bases and at J to 2 bases, leaving 8 bases not matched to a gene. This CDR3 has 17 residues. The CDR3 DNA reads TGTGCCAGCAGCTTAGCGGGGGCAGGGGGCAACAACTATGGCTACACCTTC. Its translation is CASSLAGAGGNNYGYTF.

The rearrangement joins TRBV3-1 (or the pseudogene TRBV3-2) to TRBJ1-6; weak D call: TRBD1 (5 bases). The germline V gene has CDR1 LGHDT and CDR2 YNNKEL (reference sequence). V shed 2 bases and J shed 4 bases, with 9 bases lying between them. This CDR3 has 15 amino acids. The CDR3 region is CASSQMTAYNSPLHF. DNA for the CDR3: TGTGCCAGCAGCCAAATGACAGCATATAATTCACCCCTCCACTTT.

The J gene is TRBJ2-1, the V gene TRBV7-9; D is perhaps TRBD1 or TRBD2 (5 bases each). Germline assignment: CDR1 SEHNR and CDR2 FQNEAQ (reference sequence). Trimming left V 4 bases short and J 13 bases short, with 17 bases between. This CDR3 has 13 residues. CDR3 protein: CASSSPIWDGQFF. DNA for the CDR3: TGTGCCAGCAGCTCCCCTATCTGGGACGGACAGTTCTTC.

The V gene is TRBV6-1, the J gene TRBJ1-4; D gene ambiguous. With 10 bases removed from V and 7 bases from J, the gap between germline ends came to 22 bases. This CDR3 has 15 residues. Germline CDR1 and CDR2: MNHNS and SASEGT. The CDR3 DNA is TGTGCCACCCCAGGACGAAGGTTAGGCGGTGAAAAACTGTTTTTT. As protein: CATPGRRLGGEKLFF.

The CDR3 loop reads CASSKGRSVLGNEQFF. The CDR3 DNA sequence: TGTGCCAGCAGCAAAGGTCGTAGCGTCTTGGGGAATGAGCAGTTCTTC. The V gene is TRBV21-1, the J gene TRBJ2-1; whether TRBD2, the table's D call, matches the DNA was not checked. TRBV21-1 is an annotated pseudogene. This CDR3 is 16 amino acids long.

The CDR3 is CASSWTSGSETQYF. The CDR3 bases are TGTGCCAGCAGCTGGACTAGCGGGAGTGAGACCCAGTACTTC. The genes are TRBV5-6 and TRBJ2-5; 13 positions agree with TRBD2. CDR3 length equals 14 residues. CDR1 and CDR2 (germline): SGHDT, YYEEEE. V lost 3 bases and J lost 5; bases outside the gene matches: 1.